This T cell receptor (beta chain) was recorded in a study of T cells after yellow fever vaccination. On this clonotype itself: Its target is unknown.

The CDR3 covers 13 residues. From germline, CDR1 is SGHDT and CDR2 YYEEEE. V shed 3 bases and J shed 6 bases, with 10 bases lying between them. The study made its TCR cDNA through 5'RACE template switching. That step introduced a universal primer site along with UMIs. TCRdb passed the 5' RACE reads through MiXCR, listing each CDR3 protein once. This table has a few hundred thousand distinct CDR3 sequences, around 20% appearing once. Notes on the study in general: Reappearing after the booster were most of the clones from primary vaccination (approximately 96% CD4, 88% CD8). Any FACS-sorted repertoire could hold abundant clonotypes that contaminate it from the bulk population.

The sequence was obtained from a man between 18 and 29 years old who received the YFV17D yellow fever vaccine. The sample in question was PBMCs, obtained before the yellow fever booster vaccination. The chain has TRBV5-6 and TRBJ2-1; D gene uncertain. The CDR3 nucleotides read TGTGCCAGCAGCTCGGGTATGGGCAATGAGCAGTTCTTC. Translation gives CASSSGMGNEQFF.